This T cell receptor beta chain was observed in a study of shared clonotypes between healthy human individuals. For the study at large: The study enrolled a couple of women and three men aged 18 to 49.

This CDR3 is built from 15 residues. V lost 3 bases to trimming and J lost 4 bases; unmatched junction nucleotides: 5. CDR1 is KGHSH and CDR2 is LQKENI in the germline V gene. Details on this clone: This sample also contains other DNA sequences that code for the same CDR3.

In the sorted-subset replicate PCRs, about 190 ng DNA, 25,000 to 35,000 T cell genomes, was used. Produced via immunoSEQ multiplex PCR; TCRdb's table is partial and in-frame only. There are some 1,400,000 clones in the sample; roughly 96% occur only once, and over 1% lies in the top ten. The chain joins TRBV18 to TRBJ2-5, with 10 nucleotides matching TRBD1. The receptor's source is a man aged 25-45 years in good health. The sample was naive CD4+ T cells sorted from blood. Subset noted: CD45RA+ positively selected. This CDR3 reads CASSPGTGVRETQYF. CDR3 DNA sequence: TGTGCCAGCTCACCCGGGACAGGGGTACGAGAGACCCAGTACTTC.